This T cell receptor beta chain stems from a study of shared clonotypes between healthy human individuals. On this clone: Different DNA sequences within this sample yield the same CDR3.

V lost 4 bases and J lost 1; bases outside the gene matches: 3. This CDR3 is built from 14 residues. The germline V gene encodes CDR1 SGDLS and CDR2 YYNGEE. The protocol was immunoSEQ multiplex PCR, while the TCRdb copy is restricted to in-frame clones and leaves out a portion. Here the sample spans about 2.2 million clones, roughly 93% being singletons. Positively selected for CCR7, the CD45RO-negative cells used as naive CD8 cells excluded terminally differentiated effector memory CD45RA+ cells. The J gene is TRBJ2-7, the V gene TRBV9; 9 positions match TRBD1. Input material: naive CD8+ T cells from PBMCs. The TCR comes from a man younger than 35 in good health. Some clones in this sample may be carry-over from other donors' samples. The CDR3 region has the DNA TGTGCCAGCAGCCGGGACAGGGTGTCCTACGAGCAGTACTTC. Protein product: CASSRDRVSYEQYF.